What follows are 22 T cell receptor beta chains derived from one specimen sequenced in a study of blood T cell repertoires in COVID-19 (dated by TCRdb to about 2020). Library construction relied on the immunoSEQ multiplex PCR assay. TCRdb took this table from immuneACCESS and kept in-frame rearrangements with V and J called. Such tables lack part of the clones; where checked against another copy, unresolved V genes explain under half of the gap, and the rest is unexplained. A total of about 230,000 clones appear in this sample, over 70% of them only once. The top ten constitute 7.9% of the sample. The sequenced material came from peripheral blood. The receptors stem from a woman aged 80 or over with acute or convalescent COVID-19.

DNA for the CDR3: TGTGCCAGCAGCCTCCTTGCAGGGGGCGGCGAGACCCAGTACTTC. This translates into CASSLLAGGGETQYF. This chain connects TRBV5-6 to TRBJ2-5, with 8 positions matching TRBD1. The CDR3 has 15 amino acids. Losses at the gene ends were 4 bases for V and 5 bases for J; bases not matched to a gene: 10. CDR1 SGHDT and CDR2 YYEEEE come from the germline V gene. The variable domain in full, completed from reference TRBV5-6 and TRBJ2-5, reads DAGVTQSPTHLIKTRGQQVTLRCSPKSGHDTVSWYQQALGQGPQFIFQYYEEEERQRGNFPDRFSGHQFPNYSSELNVNALLLGDSALYLCASSLLAGGGETQYFGPGTRLLVL.

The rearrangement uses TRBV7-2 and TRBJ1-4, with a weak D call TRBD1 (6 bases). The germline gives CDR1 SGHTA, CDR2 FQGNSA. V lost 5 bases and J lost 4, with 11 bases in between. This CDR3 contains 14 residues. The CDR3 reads CASSEDSHNEKLFF. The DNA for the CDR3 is TGTGCCAGCAGCGAGGACAGCCATAATGAAAAACTGTTTTTT.

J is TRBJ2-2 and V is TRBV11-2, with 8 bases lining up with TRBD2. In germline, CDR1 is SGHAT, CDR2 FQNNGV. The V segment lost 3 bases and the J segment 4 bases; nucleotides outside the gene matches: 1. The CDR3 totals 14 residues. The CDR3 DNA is TGTGCCAGCAGCTTCGGGGGGGCCACCGGGGAGCTGTTTTTT. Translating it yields CASSFGGATGELFF.

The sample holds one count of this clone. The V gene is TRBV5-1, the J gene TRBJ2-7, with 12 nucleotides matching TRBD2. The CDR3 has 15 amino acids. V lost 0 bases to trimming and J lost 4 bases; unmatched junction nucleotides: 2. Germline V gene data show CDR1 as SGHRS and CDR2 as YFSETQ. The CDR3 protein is CASSLEGTSGYEQYF. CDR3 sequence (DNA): TGCGCCAGCAGCTTGGAAGGGACTAGCGGGTACGAGCAGTACTTC.

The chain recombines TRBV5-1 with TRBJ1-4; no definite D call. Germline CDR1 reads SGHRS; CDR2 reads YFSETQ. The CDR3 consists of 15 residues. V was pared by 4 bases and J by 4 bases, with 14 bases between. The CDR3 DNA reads TGCGCCAGCAGCCCCCCCGGAGGACGTAATGAAAAACTGTTTTTT. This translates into CASSPPGGRNEKLFF.

The CDR3 nucleotides read TGTGCCACCAGTTTTGGTGTCGGTGAAAAACTGTTTTTT. Encoded protein: CATSFGVGEKLFF. The chain employs TRBV15 and TRBJ1-4; D call uncertain. The CDR3 sequence is 13 residues long. Trimming cost V 6 bases and J 7 bases, with 12 bases left between them. Per germline, CDR1 LNHNV and CDR2 YYDKDF (reference sequence).

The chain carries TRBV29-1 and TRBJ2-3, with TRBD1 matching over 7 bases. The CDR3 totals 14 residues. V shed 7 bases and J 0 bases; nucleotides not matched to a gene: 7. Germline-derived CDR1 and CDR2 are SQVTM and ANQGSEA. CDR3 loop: CSADRVGSTDTQYF. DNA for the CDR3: TGCAGCGCCGACAGGGTGGGAAGCACAGATACGCAGTATTTT.

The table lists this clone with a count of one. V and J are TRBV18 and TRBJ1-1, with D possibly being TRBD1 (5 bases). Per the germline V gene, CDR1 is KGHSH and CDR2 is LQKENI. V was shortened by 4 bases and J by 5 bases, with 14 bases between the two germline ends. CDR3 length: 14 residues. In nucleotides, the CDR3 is TGTGCCAGCTCACGGGGAGGTGGGGGTACTGAAGCTTTCTTT. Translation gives CASSRGGGGTEAFF.

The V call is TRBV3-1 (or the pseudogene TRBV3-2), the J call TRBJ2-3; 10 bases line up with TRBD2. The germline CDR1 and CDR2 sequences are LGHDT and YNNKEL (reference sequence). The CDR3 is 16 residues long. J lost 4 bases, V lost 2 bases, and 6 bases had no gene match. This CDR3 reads CASSQRTSGPADTQYF. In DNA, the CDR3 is TGTGCCAGCAGCCAAAGGACTAGCGGTCCTGCAGATACGCAGTATTTT.

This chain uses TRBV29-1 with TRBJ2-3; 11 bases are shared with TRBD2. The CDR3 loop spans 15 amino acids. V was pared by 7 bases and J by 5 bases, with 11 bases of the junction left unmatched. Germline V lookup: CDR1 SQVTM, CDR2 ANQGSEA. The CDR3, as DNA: TGCAGCGCCAACTCACTAGCGGGAGTGGGAGATACGCAGTATTTT. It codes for CSANSLAGVGDTQYF.

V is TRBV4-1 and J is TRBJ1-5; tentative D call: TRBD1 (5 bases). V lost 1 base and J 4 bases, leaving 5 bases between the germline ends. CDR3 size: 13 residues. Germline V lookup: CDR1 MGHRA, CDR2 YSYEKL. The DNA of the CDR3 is TGCGCCAGCAGCCAAGCAGGGAATCAGCCCCAGCATTTT. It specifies CASSQAGNQPQHF.

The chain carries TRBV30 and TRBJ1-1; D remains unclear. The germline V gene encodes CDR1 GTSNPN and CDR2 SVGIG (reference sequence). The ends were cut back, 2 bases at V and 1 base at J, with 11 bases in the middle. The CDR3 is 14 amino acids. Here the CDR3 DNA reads TGTGCCTGGAGTCAAAACATGGCGAACACTGAAGCTTTCTTT. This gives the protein CAWSQNMANTEAFF.

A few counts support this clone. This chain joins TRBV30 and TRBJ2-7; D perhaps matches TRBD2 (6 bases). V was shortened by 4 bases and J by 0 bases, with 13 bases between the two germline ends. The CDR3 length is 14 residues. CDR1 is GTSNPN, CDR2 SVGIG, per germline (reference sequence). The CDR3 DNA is TGTGCCTGGAACTCAGCGGGCCTCTCCTACGAGCAGTACTTC. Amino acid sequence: CAWNSAGLSYEQYF. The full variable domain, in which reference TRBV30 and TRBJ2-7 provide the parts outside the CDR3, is SQTIHQWPATLVQPVGSPLSLECTVEGTSNPNLYWYRQAAGRGLQLLFYSVGIGQISSEVPQNLSASRPQDRQFILSSKKLLLSDSGFYLCAWNSAGLSYEQYFGPGTRLTVT.

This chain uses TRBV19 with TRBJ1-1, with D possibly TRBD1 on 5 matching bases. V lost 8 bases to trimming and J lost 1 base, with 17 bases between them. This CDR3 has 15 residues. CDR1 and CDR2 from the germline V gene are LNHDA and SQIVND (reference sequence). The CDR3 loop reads CASSRRGVENTEAFF. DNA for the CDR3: TGTGCCAGTTCGAGGCGGGGCGTTGAGAACACTGAAGCTTTCTTT.

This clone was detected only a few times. The CDR3 bases are TGCGCCAGCAGCTTGGGGCCTCGACAGACCTCCGGACACGAGCAGTACTTC. Its protein product is CASSLGPRQTSGHEQYF. The genes are TRBV5-1 and TRBJ2-7, with D perhaps TRBD1 (5 bases). This CDR3 region has 17 residues. CDR1 is SGHRS, CDR2 YFSETQ, per germline. V shed 0 bases and J shed 5 bases, with 21 bases lying between them.

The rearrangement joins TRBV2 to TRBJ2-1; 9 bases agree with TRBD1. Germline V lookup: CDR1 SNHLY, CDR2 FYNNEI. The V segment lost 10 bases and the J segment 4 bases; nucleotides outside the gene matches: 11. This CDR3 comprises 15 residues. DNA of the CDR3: TGTGCCACCGCCGAGGGACAGGGACTATACAATGAGCAGTTCTTC. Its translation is CATAEGQGLYNEQFF. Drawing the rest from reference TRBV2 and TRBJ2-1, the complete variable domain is EPEVTQTPSHQVTQMGQEVILRCVPISNHLYFYWYRQILGQKVEFLVSFYNNEISEKSEIFDDQFSVERPDGSNFTLKIRSTKLEDSAMYFCATAEGQGLYNEQFFGPGTRLTVL.

This CDR3 reads CACQDTIRGYTF. The DNA for the CDR3 is TGTGCCTGCCAGGACACGATCAGGGGCTACACCTTC. The J gene is TRBJ1-2, the V gene TRBV19; D is perhaps TRBD1 (5 bases). Deletions cut 11 bases from V and 8 bases from J, with 18 bases between. The CDR3 consists of 12 residues. Germline V gene lookup returns CDR1 LNHDA and CDR2 SQIVND (reference sequence). The whole variable domain, remainder taken from reference TRBV19 and TRBJ1-2, is DGGITQSPKYLFRKEGQNVTLSCEQNLNHDAMYWYRQDPGQGLRLIYYSQIVNDFQKGDIAEGYSVSREKKESFPLTVTSAQKNPTAFYLCACQDTIRGYTFGSGTRLTVV.

The CDR3: CASSSRVSNQPQHF. For the CDR3, the DNA is TGTGCCAGCAGCTCCCGCGTAAGCAATCAGCCCCAGCATTTT. The chain links TRBV3-1 (or the pseudogene TRBV3-2) to TRBJ1-5; no reliable D call. Germline-derived CDR1 and CDR2 are LGHDT and YNNKEL (reference sequence). V gave up 5 bases and J gave up 1 base, with 9 bases separating them. The CDR3 extends over 14 amino acids.

In DNA, the CDR3 is TGTGCCAGCAGCTTGGGACAGGGTTACGATGGCTACACCTTC. Protein sequence: CASSLGQGYDGYTF. The chain employs TRBV7-3 and TRBJ1-2, with TRBD1 matching 9 bases. V lost 3 bases and J lost 6; bases outside the gene matches: 5. CDR1 is SGHTA and CDR2 is FQGTGA in the germline V gene. The CDR3 sequence is 14 residues long.

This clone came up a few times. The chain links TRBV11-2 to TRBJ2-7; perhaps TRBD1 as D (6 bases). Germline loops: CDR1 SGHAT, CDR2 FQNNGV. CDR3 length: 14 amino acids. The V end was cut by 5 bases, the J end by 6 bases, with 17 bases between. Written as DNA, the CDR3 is TGTGCCAGCAGCCCTGGACAGACCTACGGCGAGCAGTACTTC. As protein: CASSPGQTYGEQYF.

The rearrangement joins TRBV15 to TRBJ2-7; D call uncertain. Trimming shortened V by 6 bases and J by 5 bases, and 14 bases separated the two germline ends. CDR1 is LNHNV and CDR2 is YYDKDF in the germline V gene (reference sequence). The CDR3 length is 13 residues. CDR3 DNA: TGTGCCACCAGTCCCAGGATCTATAACGAGCAGTACTTC. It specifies CATSPRIYNEQYF.

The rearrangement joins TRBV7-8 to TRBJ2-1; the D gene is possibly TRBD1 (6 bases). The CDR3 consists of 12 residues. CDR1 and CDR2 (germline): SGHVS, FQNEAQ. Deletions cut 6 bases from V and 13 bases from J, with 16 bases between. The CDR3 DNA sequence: TGTGCCAGCAGTCCAGGGGTGGGAACCCAGTTCTTC. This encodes CASSPGVGTQFF.